Below, 29 T cell receptor beta chains from the same sample are listed, as sequenced in a study of T-cell memory formation after mild COVID-19. TCRdb re-analysed the 5' RACE reads in MiXCR, keeping a single row per CDR3 protein. The table records 200,000 to 300,000 distinct CDR3 sequences, about 16% of them present only once. Specimen: PBMCs or a T cell subset sorted from them (not recorded which). The source is an adult woman who had mild COVID-19 (a few samples of this study predate the infection). Cell type and time point are not known.

This sequence joins TRBV6-6 and TRBJ1-1; no definite D call. The germline gives CDR1 MNHNY, CDR2 SVGAGI (reference sequence). The CDR3 is made up of 15 amino acids. V dropped 2 bases and J dropped 4 bases, with 14 bases sitting between them. The CDR3 sequence: CASSYIVTSGTEAFF. For the CDR3, the DNA is TGTGCCAGCAGTTACATCGTGACGTCGGGCACTGAAGCTTTCTTT.

This clonotype was found a few times. The CDR3 region is CASRRLAGMAQETQYF. The CDR3 bases are TGTGCCAGCAGGAGGCTAGCGGGAATGGCGCAAGAGACCCAGTACTTC. The chain couples TRBV2 to TRBJ2-5; 9 bases match TRBD2. The germline gives CDR1 SNHLY, CDR2 FYNNEI. V lost 6 bases and J lost 2; bases outside the gene matches: 10. The CDR3 length is 16 residues.

The chain recombines TRBV5-4 with TRBJ2-7, with TRBD1 matching 9 bases. This CDR3 region has 13 residues. The V and J ends lost 4 bases and 5 bases, in that order; junction bases with no gene match: 4. Germline V gene lookup returns CDR1 SGHNT and CDR2 YYREEE (reference sequence). The CDR3 region has the DNA TGTGCCAGCAGCGGACAGGGGTCCAACGAGCAGTACTTC. Protein: CASSGQGSNEQYF.

The sample holds many counts of this clonotype. The chain links TRBV12-3 or TRBV12-4 to TRBJ2-2; 9 bases agree with TRBD2. The CDR3 consists of 14 residues. The V segment lost 6 bases and the J segment 5 bases; nucleotides outside the gene matches: 4. DNA of the CDR3: TGTGCCAGCAGAAGGACTAGCGTAACCGGGGAGCTGTTTTTT. It yields the protein CASRRTSVTGELFF.

The chain employs TRBV29-1 and TRBJ2-7; D might be TRBD1 or TRBD2, each matching 5 bases. With 4 bases removed from V and 5 bases from J, the gap between germline ends came to 18 bases. Germline values: CDR1 SQVTM, CDR2 ANQGSEA. CDR3 length: 14 amino acids. The CDR3 nucleotides read TGCAGCGTTGGCGGATCCGGGACGGTCCACGAGCAGTACTTC. Protein: CSVGGSGTVHEQYF.

The rearrangement links TRBV6-2 or TRBV6-3 to TRBJ1-5; 7 bases align to TRBD1. V lost 3 bases, J lost 11 bases, and 4 bases stayed unmatched. This CDR3 has 12 amino acids. Germline CDR1 reads MNHEY; CDR2 reads SVGEGT. The CDR3 coding sequence is TGTGCCAGCAGTTATCCCCAGGGGGCCCAGCATTTT. Its translation: CASSYPQGAQHF.

This clonotype came up a few times. The chain couples TRBV12-3 or TRBV12-4 to TRBJ2-4; TRBD1 or TRBD2 may be the D gene (5 bases each). With 5 bases removed from V and 0 bases from J, the gap between germline ends came to 17 bases. The CDR3 runs to 17 residues. The CDR3 DNA reads TGTGCCAGCAGTACCGTAGCTTGGGGGTCAGCCAAAAACATTCAGTACTTC. Translating gives CASSTVAWGSAKNIQYF.

The chain employs TRBV4-2 and TRBJ1-6; D not certain. The CDR3 totals 15 residues. Germline values: CDR1 LGHNA, CDR2 YNFKEQ. V lost 5 bases and J lost 7, with 15 bases in between. CDR3 nucleotide sequence: TGTGCCAGCAGCTATTCAGACGGACCCAATTCACCCCTCCACTTT. This gives the protein CASSYSDGPNSPLHF.

The rearrangement links TRBV7-9 to TRBJ1-1; D ambiguous. Germline CDR1 SEHNR, CDR2 FQNEAQ (reference sequence). V lost 1 base and J lost 11, with 11 bases in between. CDR3 length equals 12 residues. The CDR3 DNA sequence: TGTGCCAGCAGCTTAGAGGCACGTCGGGCTTTCTTT. As protein: CASSLEARRAFF.

V and J are TRBV12-3 or TRBV12-4 and TRBJ1-1; TRBD1 matches at 8 bases. J gave up 0 bases and V 6 bases, and 6 bases lay outside the gene matches. CDR3 size: 15 residues. CDR3 bases: TGTGCCAGCAGGCGCTCGACAGGGGTGAACACTGAAGCTTTCTTT. It codes for CASRRSTGVNTEAFF.

The chain recombines TRBV7-2 with TRBJ2-7; 9 bases align to TRBD2. CDR3 length equals 13 residues. After removal of 4 bases from V and 5 bases from J, the junction contained 3 bases not matched to a gene. Germline values: CDR1 SGHTA, CDR2 FQGNSA. The CDR3 DNA reads as TGTGCCAGCAGCTCCCGACTAGCGGACGAGCAGTACTTC. Amino acid sequence: CASSSRLADEQYF.

The chain has TRBV5-6 and TRBJ2-1; TRBD2 matches at 8 bases. Germline-derived CDR1 and CDR2 are SGHDT and YYEEEE. Trimming took 0 bases from V and 7 from J; bases not matched to a gene: 6. The CDR3 is made up of 15 amino acids. The CDR3 here is CASSLGAGVNNEQFF. The CDR3 DNA reads as TGTGCCAGCAGCTTGGGAGCGGGAGTCAATAATGAGCAGTTCTTC.

This clonotype was detected only a few times. The chain carries TRBV20-1 and TRBJ1-5; weak D call: TRBD1 (5 bases). Germline CDR1 reads DFQATT; CDR2 reads SNEGSKA (reference sequence). This CDR3 contains 15 residues. Trimming removed 3 bases from V and 0 bases from J, with 12 bases in between. The CDR3 bases are TGCAGTGCTAGCCAGGGAAGCGATAGCAATCAGCCCCAGCATTTT. This encodes CSASQGSDSNQPQHF.

This clonotype was detected many times. CDR3 coding DNA: TGTGCCATCGGGCAGGGGGGCGCCGGGGAGCTGTTTTTT. It encodes CAIGQGGAGELFF. V usage is TRBV10-3 and J usage is TRBJ2-2, with D perhaps TRBD1 (7 bases). Germline V lookup: CDR1 ENHRY, CDR2 SYGVKD. The V gene lost 8 bases and the J gene lost 6 bases, with 13 bases spanning the gap. The length of the CDR3 is 13 residues.

V is TRBV18 and J is TRBJ1-2, with 8 bases fitting TRBD1. The CDR3 runs to 14 residues. Losses at the gene ends were 4 bases for V and 6 bases for J; bases not matched to a gene: 7. Germline V CDR1 and CDR2: KGHSH, LQKENI. The CDR3, as DNA: TGTGCCAGCTCACAGGACCCGACAGGGGATGGCTACACCTTC. It specifies CASSQDPTGDGYTF.

This clonotype was counted a few times. The rearrangement links TRBV6-5 to TRBJ2-2; the match to TRBD1 covers 9 bases. Germline V CDR1 and CDR2: MNHEY, SVGAGI. This CDR3 has 16 residues. J lost 8 bases, V lost 1 base, and 8 bases had no gene match. The CDR3 coding sequence is TGTGCCAGCAGTTACTGGACAGGGGCGGCAGGAGGGGAGCTGTTTTTT. This codes for CASSYWTGAAGGELFF.

The V and J genes are TRBV7-2 and TRBJ2-6, with D unclear. Trimming stripped 0 bases from V and 0 bases from J, with 6 bases between. The CDR3 totals 16 residues. Germline V gives CDR1 SGHTA, CDR2 FQGNSA. The CDR3 spells CASSLAPASGANVLTF. CDR3 nucleotide sequence: TGTGCCAGCAGCTTAGCGCCGGCCTCTGGGGCCAACGTCCTGACTTTC.

This clonotype was picked up many times. This rearrangement joins TRBV5-1 to TRBJ2-7; weak D call: TRBD2 (6 bases). Per the germline V gene, CDR1 is SGHRS and CDR2 is YFSETQ. The CDR3 is 16 residues long. V was cut by 3 bases and J by 4 bases, with 20 bases left in between. CDR3: CASSSGLTLSPYEQYF. As DNA, the CDR3 is TGCGCCAGCAGCTCCGGACTAACTTTATCCCCTTACGAGCAGTACTTC.

The chain combines TRBV12-3 or TRBV12-4 with TRBJ1-2; no clear D. Trimming took off 3 bases at V and 7 bases at J, with 6 bases between the two ends. The length of the CDR3 is 11 residues. The CDR3 DNA reads TGTGCCAGCAGTTTCGCGGGTGGCTACACCTTC. It yields the protein CASSFAGGYTF.

This clonotype was counted between two and nine times. The CDR3 sequence is CASSRPGYSGNTIYF. The CDR3 nucleotides are TGTGCCAGCAGCCGCCCCGGGTACTCTGGAAACACCATATATTTT. The V call is TRBV3-1, the J call TRBJ1-3; D ambiguous. Trimming pared 4 bases from V and 0 bases from J, leaving 10 bases between. The CDR3 covers 15 residues. Germline V gene sequence: CDR1 LGHDT, CDR2 YNNKEL (reference sequence).

The chain employs TRBV6-1 and TRBJ1-1, with a tentative D call TRBD1 (5 bases). This CDR3 comprises 15 residues. The V gene's germline CDR1 is MNHNS and CDR2 SASEGT. The V end lost 3 bases, the J end lost 7 bases, and 18 bases lay between the germline ends. The DNA for the CDR3 is TGTGCCAGCAGTGATATTGGCAGGGTCAGTAATGAAGCTTTCTTT. Protein product: CASSDIGRVSNEAFF.

This clonotype turned up a few times. V is TRBV5-5 and J is TRBJ1-1, with 8 bases lining up with TRBD1. Germline V gene lookup returns CDR1 SGHKS and CDR2 YYEKEE (reference sequence). With 2 bases clipped from V and 1 base from J, the junction kept 4 bases outside the gene matches. The CDR3 has 15 amino acids. CDR3 bases: TGTGCCAGCAGCTTTCCGGGACAGGAGAACACTGAAGCTTTCTTT. Protein product: CASSFPGQENTEAFF.

This clonotype was counted ten times or more. The chain combines TRBV3-1 with TRBJ2-5; 7 bases map to TRBD2. Germline V gene sequence: CDR1 LGHDT, CDR2 YNNKEL (reference sequence). The J segment lost 1 base and the V segment lost 3 bases, leaving 2 bases of the junction unmatched. CDR3 length: 14 residues. The CDR3 loop reads CASSHRTSQETQYF. The CDR3, as DNA: TGTGCCAGCAGCCACCGGACTAGCCAAGAGACCCAGTACTTC.

This clonotype was seen more than once but under ten times. The chain links TRBV3-1 to TRBJ1-6; 7 nucleotides agree with TRBD1. In germline, CDR1 is LGHDT, CDR2 YNNKEL (reference sequence). The CDR3 loop spans 12 amino acids. The V segment lost 10 bases and the J segment 4 bases; nucleotides outside the gene matches: 1. In DNA form, the CDR3 reads TGTGCCACACAGGGGTATAATTCACCCCTCCACTTT. This gives the protein CATQGYNSPLHF. The variable domain in full, with the rest retrieved from reference TRBV3-1 and TRBJ1-6, is DTAVSQTPKYLVTQMGNDKSIKCEQNLGHDTMYWYKQDSKKFLKIMFSYNNKELIINETVPNRFSPKSPDKAHLNLHINSLELGDSAVYFCATQGYNSPLHFGNGTRLTVT.

V and J are TRBV7-2 and TRBJ2-1; TRBD1 agrees at 8 bases. Germline V lookup: CDR1 SGHTA, CDR2 FQGNSA. The CDR3 contains 14 residues. V shed 5 bases and J 5 bases; nucleotides not matched to a gene: 5. The CDR3 is CASSLGQGHNEQFF. The DNA for the CDR3 is TGTGCCAGCAGCCTCGGACAGGGCCACAATGAGCAGTTCTTC.

The V and J genes are TRBV28 and TRBJ1-2; unclear D gene. The CDR3 is made up of 12 amino acids. Germline CDR1 reads MDHEN; CDR2 reads SYDVKM. V lost 5 bases and J 4 bases, leaving 8 bases between the germline ends. The DNA of the CDR3 is TGTGCCAGCAGTCTCAAAAGCTATGGCTACACCTTC. It translates to CASSLKSYGYTF.

The sample holds many counts of this clonotype. The gene calls are TRBV24-1 and TRBJ2-6; the D gene is possibly TRBD1 (7 bases). V lost 10 bases, J lost 0 bases, and 15 bases lay in between. Germline-derived CDR1 and CDR2 are KGHDR and SFDVKD. The CDR3 runs 16 residues. The CDR3 DNA is TGTGCCACGGAGGGACAGTCGAGCTCTGGGGCCAACGTCCTGACTTTC. Amino acids: CATEGQSSSGANVLTF.

This clonotype has more than one count but fewer than ten. The chain carries TRBV7-2 and TRBJ2-1; 8 positions agree with TRBD2. The CDR3 totals 16 residues. V was clipped by 3 bases and J by 3 bases; unmatched bases: 7. Germline V gives CDR1 SGHTA, CDR2 FQGNSA. The CDR3 sequence is CASSLSAGVFYNEQFF. The DNA of the CDR3 is TGTGCCAGCAGCTTGTCAGCGGGAGTGTTCTACAATGAGCAGTTCTTC.

The chain joins TRBV9 to TRBJ1-6; D may be TRBD1 (6 bases). Germline loops: CDR1 SGDLS, CDR2 YYNGEE. The ends were cut back, 0 bases at V and 10 bases at J, with 17 bases in the middle. CDR3 length: 16 amino acids. The DNA for the CDR3 is TGTGCCAGCAGCGTAGAGCCGGGGGCGCAGGACTCACCCCTCCACTTT. This translates into CASSVEPGAQDSPLHF. The full variable domain, with the rest looked up from reference TRBV9 and TRBJ1-6, is DSGVTQTPKHLITATGQRVTLRCSPRSGDLSVYWYQQSLDQGLQFLIQYYNGEERAKGNILERFSAQQFPDLHSELNLSSLELGDSALYFCASSVEPGAQDSPLHFGNGTRLTVT.